The 26 T cell receptor beta chains presented below share a single source sample, sequenced in a study of beta chain features in type 1 diabetes. Reverse transcribing all isolated RNA meant expressed TCRB transcripts were sequenced. Only in-frame clones appear in the TCRdb table, and some are missing; sequencing was by immunoSEQ multiplex PCR. The sample holds around 250,000 clones, 27% seen once. Sequencing used central memory CD4+ T cells from blood. These receptors originate from a man aged 25 to 45 in good health.

The V call is TRBV18, the J call TRBJ2-7; 7 bases align to TRBD1. J lost 1 base, V lost 1 base, and 4 bases had no gene match. CDR1 is KGHSH and CDR2 is LQKENI in the germline V gene. The CDR3 has 15 amino acids. Here the CDR3 DNA reads TGTGCCAGCTCACCACTACAGGGGAAATCCTACGAGCAGTACTTC. Translation: CASSPLQGKSYEQYF.

This rearrangement joins TRBV7-9 to TRBJ2-3; D tentatively reads TRBD1 or TRBD2 (5 bases each). V gave up 5 bases and J gave up 3 bases, with 24 bases separating them. Germline V gives CDR1 SEHNR, CDR2 FQNEAQ (reference sequence). The CDR3 totals 18 residues. The CDR3 bases are TGTGCCAGCAGCAGAGCCGGGACCACCAATGATGTTACAGATACGCAGTATTTT. Translated: CASSRAGTTNDVTDTQYF.

This clone was detected only once. The chain employs TRBV11-3 and TRBJ2-7; D not certain. V lost 1 base, J lost 5 bases, and 9 bases lay in between. Germline V gene lookup returns CDR1 SGHNT and CDR2 YENEEA. This CDR3 region has 13 residues. The CDR3 nucleotides are TGTGCCAGCAGCTTAGCGGCTAGAGACGAGCAGTACTTC. Protein sequence: CASSLAARDEQYF.

V usage is TRBV28 and J usage is TRBJ2-1; 8 positions agree with TRBD2. This CDR3 contains 13 residues. CDR1 and CDR2 from the germline V gene are MDHEN and SYDVKM. Trimming took 7 bases from V and 8 from J; bases not matched to a gene: 7. The CDR3 coding sequence is TGTGCCAGCATACTCGCGGGGGGAGATGAGCAGTTCTTC. This gives the protein CASILAGGDEQFF.

The V call is TRBV7-2, the J call TRBJ2-7; TRBD2 aligns across 10 bases. CDR3 length: 17 amino acids. With V trimmed by 0 bases and J by 1 base, 6 bases remained unmatched. The germline V gene encodes CDR1 SGHTA and CDR2 FQGNSA. CDR3 nucleotides: TGTGCCAGCAGCTTAGCAAGCGGGGGGGCCATTTCCTACGAGCAGTACTTC. It is translated as CASSLASGGAISYEQYF.

This clone was found a few times. This chain uses TRBV10-3 with TRBJ2-6, with no clear D. Trimming stripped 0 bases from V and 4 bases from J, with 13 bases between. The germline CDR1 and CDR2 sequences are ENHRY and SYGVKD. This CDR3 is 17 amino acids long. For the CDR3, the DNA is TGTGCCATCAGTGAGTCAATCTTGGGCTCCGGGGCCAACGTCCTGACTTTC. Translating it yields CAISESILGSGANVLTF.

A few counts support this clone. The CDR3 is CASSVQGIGELFF. CDR3 DNA sequence: TGTGCCAGCAGCGTACAGGGTATCGGGGAGCTGTTTTTT. The V and J genes are TRBV7-9 and TRBJ2-2; weak D call: TRBD1 (6 bases). Trimming pared 5 bases from V and 7 bases from J, leaving 11 bases between. The CDR3 runs to 13 residues. CDR1 and CDR2 (germline): SEHNR, FQNEAQ (reference sequence).

As to this clone: Other DNA sequences in this specimen translate into the identical CDR3. This rearrangement joins TRBV5-1 to TRBJ2-5; D is ambiguous. V was pared by 4 bases and J by 1 base, with 11 bases between. The CDR3 has 14 amino acids. Germline V gene lookup returns CDR1 SGHRS and CDR2 YFSETQ. The CDR3 is CASSLGGFQETQYF. In DNA form, the CDR3 reads TGCGCCAGCAGCCTGGGTGGGTTCCAAGAGACCCAGTACTTC.

This chain uses TRBV30 with TRBJ2-3; perhaps TRBD2 as D (5 bases). Germline V gene lookup returns CDR1 GTSNPN and CDR2 SVGIG (reference sequence). Trimming took off 0 bases at V and 0 bases at J, with 10 bases between the two ends. There are 15 residues in the CDR3. DNA for the CDR3: TGTGCCTGGAGTGTACGGGGATTCAGCACAGATACGCAGTATTTT. It translates to CAWSVRGFSTDTQYF.

This clone has a handful of counts. J is TRBJ2-1 and V is TRBV7-9; 10 positions match TRBD2. With V trimmed by 0 bases and J by 8 bases, 10 bases remained unmatched. The CDR3 totals 17 residues. Germline CDR1 SEHNR, CDR2 FQNEAQ (reference sequence). In DNA, the CDR3 is TGTGCCAGCAGCTTAGCGGCCCTAGCGGGAGTACGCGATGAGCAGTTCTTC. It is translated as CASSLAALAGVRDEQFF.

This clone was found a few times. The chain couples TRBV30 to TRBJ1-4, with 9 positions matching TRBD1. Germline CDR1 reads GTSNPN; CDR2 reads SVGIG (reference sequence). Trimming at V came to 0 bases and at J to 7 bases, leaving 3 bases not matched to a gene. The CDR3 covers 14 residues. This CDR3 is CAWSVGQGTEKLFF. The CDR3 DNA sequence: TGTGCCTGGAGTGTTGGACAGGGGACTGAAAAACTGTTTTTT.

This clone was picked up a small number of times. The chain couples TRBV7-9 to TRBJ2-1; D is possibly TRBD2 (7 bases). Germline lookup yields CDR1 SEHNR and CDR2 FQNEAQ (reference sequence). With 4 bases removed from V and 5 bases from J, the gap between germline ends came to 21 bases. The CDR3 sequence is 17 residues long. The CDR3 nucleotides read TGTGCCAGCAGCTCGATGAAATCGGGGGGCTTTAACAATGAGCAGTTCTTC. Amino acid sequence: CASSSMKSGGFNNEQFF.

This clone was counted a few times. This rearrangement joins TRBV19 to TRBJ1-2, with D maybe TRBD1 (6 bases). Germline lookup yields CDR1 LNHDA and CDR2 SQIVND (reference sequence). The V and J ends lost 7 bases and 9 bases respectively, with 18 bases between them. CDR3 size: 13 residues. Here the CDR3 reads CASMKTGLDSYTF. As DNA, the CDR3 is TGTGCCAGTATGAAAACAGGGTTGGATAGCTACACCTTC.

In this sample, this clone turned up a few times. The chain couples TRBV19 to TRBJ2-1, with D uncertain. The CDR3 is made up of 13 amino acids. Germline loops: CDR1 LNHDA, CDR2 SQIVND (reference sequence). Trimming cost V 6 bases and J 9 bases, with 15 bases left between them. The CDR3 sequence: CASRPTDRAEQFF. CDR3 nucleotide sequence: TGTGCCAGTAGGCCAACGGACCGCGCTGAGCAGTTCTTC.

V is TRBV18 and J is TRBJ2-1; D is ambiguous. Germline lookup yields CDR1 KGHSH and CDR2 LQKENI. The ends were cut back, 2 bases at V and 5 bases at J, with 7 bases in the middle. CDR3 length: 13 residues. The CDR3 region has the DNA TGTGCCAGCTCACCAGGCGAGAACAATGAGCAGTTCTTC. Its protein product is CASSPGENNEQFF.

This clone was found a few times. V gene TRBV5-5 combines with J gene TRBJ1-2; D remains unclear. V gave up 6 bases and J gave up 0 bases, with 15 bases separating them. Germline V gene lookup returns CDR1 SGHKS and CDR2 YYEKEE (reference sequence). CDR3 length equals 15 residues. CDR3 protein: CASTPGWRANYGYTF. DNA for the CDR3: TGTGCCAGCACCCCTGGGTGGAGAGCTAACTATGGCTACACCTTC.

This clone was counted a few times. The chain carries TRBV28 and TRBJ2-1; 7 bases match TRBD2. The V and J ends lost 5 bases and 8 bases, in that order; junction bases with no gene match: 6. In germline, CDR1 is MDHEN, CDR2 SYDVKM. The CDR3 has 13 amino acids. CDR3 bases: TGTGCCAGCAGTACCACTAGCGTCGATGAGCAGTTCTTC. It yields the protein CASSTTSVDEQFF.

The rearrangement links TRBV10-3 to TRBJ2-1; D may be TRBD1 or TRBD2 (5 bases each). The germline gives CDR1 ENHRY, CDR2 SYGVKD. The ends were cut back, 0 bases at V and 8 bases at J, with 20 bases in the middle. The CDR3 extends over 17 amino acids. The DNA for the CDR3 is TGTGCCATCAGTGAGTCCAGCAGGGACCCCTGGGACGATGAGCAGTTCTTC. Amino acid sequence: CAISESSRDPWDDEQFF.

This clone was observed a few times. The V call is TRBV10-1, the J call TRBJ2-1; 10 bases line up with TRBD2. V lost 6 bases and J lost 8; bases outside the gene matches: 7. The CDR3 consists of 14 residues. The germline V gene encodes CDR1 WNHNN and CDR2 SYGVQD (reference sequence). CDR3 sequence: CASSPGLAIHEQFF. The CDR3 DNA follows: TGCGCCAGCAGCCCGGGACTAGCGATCCATGAGCAGTTCTTC.

This sequence joins TRBV4-1 and TRBJ2-3; D may be TRBD2 (5 bases). Germline CDR1 reads MGHRA; CDR2 reads YSYEKL. This CDR3 contains 16 residues. V was pared by 5 bases and J by 6 bases, with 21 bases between. The CDR3 loop reads CASSNFPKGVSDTQYF. DNA of the CDR3: TGCGCCAGCAGCAACTTCCCGAAGGGAGTTTCGGATACGCAGTATTTT.

This clone was found a few times. The gene calls are TRBV5-6 and TRBJ2-3; possibly TRBD2 for D (6 bases). Trimming cost V 4 bases and J 2 bases, with 11 bases left between them. The CDR3 is 14 amino acids. Looked up from germline, CDR1 is SGHDT and CDR2 is YYEEEE. In DNA form, the CDR3 reads TGTGCCAGCAGCCGCGGGAAACCCACAGATACGCAGTATTTT. Amino acid sequence: CASSRGKPTDTQYF.

This clone has a handful of counts. The V gene is TRBV30, the J gene TRBJ1-1; 9 nucleotides align to TRBD1. After removal of 5 bases from V and 6 bases from J, the junction contained 10 bases not matched to a gene. Per the germline V gene, CDR1 is GTSNPN and CDR2 is SVGIG (reference sequence). The CDR3 contains 14 residues. CDR3 DNA sequence: TGTGCCTGGGGGACAGGGAATTGGGTCTCTGAAGCTTTCTTT. Amino acids: CAWGTGNWVSEAFF.

This chain links TRBV7-2 with TRBJ1-5, with D possibly being TRBD1 (6 bases). Trimming pared 5 bases from V and 4 bases from J, leaving 9 bases between. Germline lookup yields CDR1 SGHTA and CDR2 FQGNSA. CDR3 length: 13 amino acids. As DNA, the CDR3 is TGTGCCAGCAGCGTGGGACAAAATCAGCCCCAGCATTTT. Protein sequence: CASSVGQNQPQHF.

This clone has ten or more counts. V usage is TRBV10-3 and J usage is TRBJ2-1; D may be TRBD1 (8 bases). In germline, CDR1 is ENHRY, CDR2 SYGVKD. CDR3 length equals 15 residues. V was clipped by 4 bases and J by 4 bases, with 14 bases between them. The CDR3 here is CAISATGGGYNEQFF. In DNA, the CDR3 is TGTGCCATCAGTGCTACAGGGGGAGGGTACAATGAGCAGTTCTTC.

V and J are TRBV4-1 and TRBJ2-2; 8 bases map to TRBD1. CDR3 length: 16 amino acids. Germline V gene data show CDR1 as MGHRA and CDR2 as YSYEKL. Trimming at V came to 5 bases and at J to 3 bases, leaving 8 bases not matched to a gene. CDR3 DNA: TGCGCCAGCAGCTTAACGACAGGGGTTGACACCGGGGAGCTGTTTTTT. Translating gives CASSLTTGVDTGELFF.

This clone appeared a few times. The J gene is TRBJ2-3, the V gene TRBV5-1, with D possibly TRBD2 on 5 matching bases. CDR1 is SGHRS and CDR2 is YFSETQ in the germline V gene. This CDR3 comprises 15 residues. V lost 4 bases and J 1 base, leaving 13 bases between the germline ends. CDR3 nucleotides: TGCGCCAGCAGCCGGGAAGGAGGAGGCACAGATACGCAGTATTTT. It yields the protein CASSREGGGTDTQYF.